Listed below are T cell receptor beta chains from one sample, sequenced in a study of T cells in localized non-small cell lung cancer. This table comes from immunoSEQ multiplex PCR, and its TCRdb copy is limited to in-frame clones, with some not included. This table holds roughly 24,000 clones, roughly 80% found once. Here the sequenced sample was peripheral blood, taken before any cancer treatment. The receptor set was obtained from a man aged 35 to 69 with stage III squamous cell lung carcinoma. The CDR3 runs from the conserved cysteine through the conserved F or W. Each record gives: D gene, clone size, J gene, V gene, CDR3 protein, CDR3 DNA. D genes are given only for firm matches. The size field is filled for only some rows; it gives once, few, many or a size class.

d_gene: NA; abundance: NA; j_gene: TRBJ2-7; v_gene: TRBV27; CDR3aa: CATSSYGTNGNEQYF; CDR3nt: TGTGCCACCTCTTCTTACGGGACAAATGGAAACGAGCAGTACTTC
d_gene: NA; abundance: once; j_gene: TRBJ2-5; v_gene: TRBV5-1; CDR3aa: CASSLQNSETQYF; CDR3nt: TGCGCCAGCAGCTTACAGAATTCGGAGACCCAGTACTTC
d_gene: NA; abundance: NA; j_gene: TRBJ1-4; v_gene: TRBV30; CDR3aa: CALVGEKLFF; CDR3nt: TGTGCCTTAGTGGGGGAAAAACTGTTTTTT
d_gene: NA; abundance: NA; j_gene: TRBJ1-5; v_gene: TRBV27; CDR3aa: CASSPHILQGWDQPQHF; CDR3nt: TGTGCCAGCAGTCCCCACATCCTACAGGGCTGGGATCAGCCCCAGCATTTT
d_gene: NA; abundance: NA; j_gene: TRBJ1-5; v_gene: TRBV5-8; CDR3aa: CASSSRGQINNQPQHF; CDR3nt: TGTGCCAGCAGCTCCCGAGGACAGATTAACAATCAGCCCCAGCATTTT
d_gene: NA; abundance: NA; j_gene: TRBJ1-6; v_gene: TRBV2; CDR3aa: CASSGRNSPLHF; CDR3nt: TGTGCCAGCAGCGGGAGGAATTCACCCCTCCACTTT
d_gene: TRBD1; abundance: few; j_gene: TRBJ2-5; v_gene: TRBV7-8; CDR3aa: CASSSYRGRQETQYF; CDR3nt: TGTGCCAGCAGCTCCTACAGGGGGAGGCAAGAGACCCAGTACTTC
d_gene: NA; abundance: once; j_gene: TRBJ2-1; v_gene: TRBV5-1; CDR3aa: CASSFTNEQFF; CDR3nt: TGCGCCAGCAGCTTTACAAATGAGCAGTTCTTC
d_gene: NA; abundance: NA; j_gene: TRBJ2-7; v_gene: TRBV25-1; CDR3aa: CASSELGSIFDEQYF; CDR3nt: TGTGCCAGCAGTGAACTGGGCTCCATCTTCGACGAGCAGTACTTC
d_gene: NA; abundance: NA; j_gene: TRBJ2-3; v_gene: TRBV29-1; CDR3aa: CSADGWGRDWDTDTQYF; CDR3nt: TGCAGCGCTGATGGCTGGGGGAGAGATTGGGACACAGATACGCAGTATTTT
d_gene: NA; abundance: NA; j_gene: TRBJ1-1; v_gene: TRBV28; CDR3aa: CASSLGQGRMNTEAFF; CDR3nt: TGTGCCAGCAGTTTGGGCCAGGGGAGGATGAACACTGAAGCTTTCTTT
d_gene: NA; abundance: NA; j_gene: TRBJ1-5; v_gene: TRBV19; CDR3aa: CATRGGDQPQHF; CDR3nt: TGTGCCACCCGGGGAGGGGACCAGCCCCAGCATTTT
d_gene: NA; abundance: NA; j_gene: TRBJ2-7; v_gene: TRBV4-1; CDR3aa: CASSQQGYEQYF; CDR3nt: TGCGCCAGCAGCCAGCAGGGCTACGAGCAGTACTTC
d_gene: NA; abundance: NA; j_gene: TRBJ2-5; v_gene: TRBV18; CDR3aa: CASSDSRENQYF; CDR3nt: TGTGCCAGCTCGGACAGTAGAGAGAACCAGTACTTC
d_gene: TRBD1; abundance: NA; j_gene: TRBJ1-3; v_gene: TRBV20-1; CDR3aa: CSEQTGNTIYF; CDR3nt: TGCAGTGAACAGACAGGGAACACCATATATTTT
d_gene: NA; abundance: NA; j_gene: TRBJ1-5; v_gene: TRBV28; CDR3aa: CASSPTNNQPQHF; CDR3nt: TGTGCCAGCAGTCCGACGAACAATCAGCCCCAGCATTTT
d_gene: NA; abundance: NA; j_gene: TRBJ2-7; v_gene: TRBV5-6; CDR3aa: CASSLGMSGYEQYF; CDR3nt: TGTGCCAGCAGCTTAGGGATGTCCGGCTACGAGCAGTACTTC
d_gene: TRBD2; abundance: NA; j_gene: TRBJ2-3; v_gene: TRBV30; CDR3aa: CAYSTGTSGRATDTQYF; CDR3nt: TGTGCCTACTCCACCGGGACTAGCGGGAGAGCGACAGATACGCAGTATTTT
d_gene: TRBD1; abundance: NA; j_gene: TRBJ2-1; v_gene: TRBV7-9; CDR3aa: CASSLGTGTEFF; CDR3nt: TGTGCCAGCAGCTTAGGGACAGGGACGGAGTTCTTC